The T cell receptor beta chain under discussion was sequenced for a study of PD-1 blockade in classical Hodgkin lymphoma. TCRdb's table, derived via immunoSEQ multiplex PCR, lists solely in-frame clones and lacks some. The sample includes about 86,000 clones, roughly nine tenths seen only once; the top ten take approximately 22%. The V end was cut by 3 bases, the J end by 7 bases, with 15 bases between. This CDR3 region has 14 residues. From germline, CDR1 is MGHRA and CDR2 YSYEKL. After autologous stem cell transplantation all patients relapsed, and prior brentuximab vedotin exposure differed between cohorts.

The clonotype originates from a human donor with classical Hodgkin lymphoma. The specimen comprised peripheral blood mononuclear cells (PBMCs), sampled at baseline. This sequence joins TRBV4-1 and TRBJ1-1; no clear D. CDR3 sequence reads: CASSHSERQLEAFF. DNA of the CDR3: TGCGCCAGCAGCCATTCAGAAAGGCAGCTTGAAGCTTTCTTT.